This passage covers 17 T cell receptor beta chains from one sample sequenced in a study of tissue T cells after allogeneic stem cell transplantation. Libraries were prepared by immunoSEQ multiplex PCR; TCRdb keeps only in-frame clonotypes and omits some of them. The top ten hold over 8.5% of the sample, which has about 10,000 clones, approximately 57% seen once. The sample consisted of tissue from the jejunum, taken at autopsy. These receptors were taken from a woman aged 18-49 years with breast cancer.

This clone is medium-sized. The chain joins TRBV30 to TRBJ1-6, with 7 bases matching TRBD1. V lost 2 bases and J lost 6; bases outside the gene matches: 1. In germline, CDR1 is GTSNPN, CDR2 SVGIG (reference sequence). The CDR3 spans 13 residues. CDR3 amino acids: CAWSRDSNSPLHF. The CDR3 nucleotides read TGTGCCTGGAGTCGGGACAGTAATTCACCCCTCCACTTT.

Turning to this clone: Other nucleotide sequences in the sample specify the same CDR3. The chain couples TRBV5-1 to TRBJ1-1; D might be TRBD1 (5 bases). The CDR3 covers 14 residues. The V gene lost 4 bases and the J gene lost 0 bases, with 10 bases spanning the gap. Per the germline V gene, CDR1 is SGHRS and CDR2 is YFSETQ. Here the CDR3 reads CASSPGPMNTEAFF. The DNA for the CDR3 is TGCGCCAGCAGCCCGGGACCGATGAACACTGAAGCTTTCTTT.

This rearrangement joins TRBV6-2 or TRBV6-3 to TRBJ2-7; maybe TRBD2 (6 bases). Germline assignment: CDR1 MNHEY and CDR2 SVGEGT. The germline V and J ends were trimmed by 5 bases and 7 bases, with 12 bases remaining between them. This CDR3 is 12 amino acids long. The CDR3 spells CASSTGGMEQYF. The CDR3 coding sequence is TGTGCCAGCAGTACCGGCGGGATGGAGCAGTACTTC.

As DNA, the CDR3 is TGTGCCAGCAGTTACCCTGGGACTAGCTCCTACAATGAGCAGTTCTTC. Encoded protein: CASSYPGTSSYNEQFF. The chain has TRBV6-6 and TRBJ2-1; 8 positions match TRBD2. Looked up from germline, CDR1 is MNHNY and CDR2 is SVGAGI (reference sequence). The CDR3 length is 16 residues. J gave up 0 bases and V 2 bases, and 3 bases lay outside the gene matches.

This clone was seen a handful of times. The chain employs TRBV19 and TRBJ1-5; D remains ambiguous. Germline-derived CDR1 and CDR2 are LNHDA and SQIVND (reference sequence). Trimming shortened V by 3 bases and J by 0 bases, and 9 bases separated the two germline ends. The CDR3 consists of 15 residues. The CDR3 sequence is CASSMLGLSNQPQHF. The CDR3 DNA follows: TGTGCCAGTAGTATGTTAGGGCTTAGCAATCAGCCCCAGCATTTT.

The chain combines TRBV15 with TRBJ2-5, with D hard to call. The CDR3 contains 12 residues. Trimming took off 1 base at V and 5 bases at J, with 5 bases between the two ends. In germline, CDR1 is LNHNV, CDR2 YYDKDF (reference sequence). The CDR3 sequence is CATSRVGETQYF. As DNA, the CDR3 is TGTGCCACCAGCAGAGTAGGTGAGACCCAGTACTTC.

V gene TRBV7-2 combines with J gene TRBJ1-6; the D is unclear. CDR1 and CDR2 (germline): SGHTA, FQGNSA. This CDR3 has 15 amino acids. V lost 5 bases, J lost 7 bases, and 15 bases lay in between. CDR3 in amino acids: CASSQGDIRNSPLHF. For the CDR3, the DNA is TGTGCCAGCAGCCAAGGTGATATTAGAAATTCACCCCTCCACTTT.

Turning to this clone: Its ends do not fully match the called genes, so a read error is possible. The chain employs TRBV20-1 and TRBJ1-3; D might be TRBD1 (5 bases). The CDR3 contains 11 residues. From germline, CDR1 is DFQATT and CDR2 SNEGSKA (reference sequence). The CDR3 region has the DNA TGTGGGGGTTCCTCTGGAAACACCATATATTTT. Translating gives CGGSSGNTIYF.

The chain uses TRBV20-1 and TRBJ2-3; D not resolved. The CDR3 covers 11 residues. CDR1 DFQATT and CDR2 SNEGSKA come from the germline V gene (reference sequence). V lost 3 bases to trimming and J lost 2 bases, with 3 bases between them. The CDR3: CSASPTDTQYF. The CDR3 nucleotides are TGCAGTGCTAGCCCCACAGATACGCAGTATTTT.

This clone was seen once. The chain carries TRBV5-1 and TRBJ2-5, with 13 bases identical to TRBD2. With V trimmed by 5 bases and J by 3 bases, 10 bases remained unmatched. CDR3 length: 17 amino acids. Looked up from germline, CDR1 is SGHRS and CDR2 is YFSETQ. CDR3 sequence reads: CASSLTSGRVVEETQYF. DNA for the CDR3: TGCGCCAGCAGTCTAACTAGCGGGAGGGTAGTTGAAGAGACCCAGTACTTC.

V and J are TRBV7-2 and TRBJ2-2, with 7 positions matching TRBD1. The CDR3 has 15 residues. The V gene end was trimmed by 1 base and the J gene end by 4 bases; junction bases not matched to a gene: 3. CDR1 SGHTA and CDR2 FQGNSA come from the germline V gene. CDR3 sequence: CASSLVGGVTGELFF. As DNA, the CDR3 is TGTGCCAGCAGCTTAGTAGGGGGCGTCACCGGGGAGCTGTTTTTT.

The CDR3 bases are TGCGCCAGCAGCTTGTGGGACAGGGGTTTGCATGAGCAGTTCTTC. This codes for CASSLWDRGLHEQFF. This sequence joins TRBV5-1 and TRBJ2-1; 10 bases fit TRBD1. The CDR3 has 15 amino acids. Trimming took 1 base from V and 8 from J; bases not matched to a gene: 6. The V gene's germline CDR1 is SGHRS and CDR2 YFSETQ.

Note on this clone: Other nucleotide sequences from this sample produce the same CDR3. This sequence joins TRBV9 and TRBJ1-3; D is undetermined. V was shortened by 0 bases and J by 2 bases, with 6 bases between the two germline ends. Per germline, CDR1 SGDLS and CDR2 YYNGEE. This CDR3 has 14 residues. In nucleotides, the CDR3 is TGTGCCAGCAGCGTAGGGGGAGCTGGAAACACCATATATTTT. Translated, it gives CASSVGGAGNTIYF.

Relative to its sample, this clone is large. This chain joins TRBV5-4 and TRBJ2-7, with 9 bases identical to TRBD2. The germline gives CDR1 SGHNT, CDR2 YYREEE (reference sequence). The V segment lost 4 bases and the J segment 4 bases; nucleotides outside the gene matches: 6. The CDR3 is 14 amino acids. The DNA for the CDR3 is TGTGCCAGCAGCCCTCCGGGACTAGCTTACGAGCAGTACTTC. As protein: CASSPPGLAYEQYF.

V is TRBV7-2 and J is TRBJ1-2, with TRBD1 identical over 9 bases. The CDR3 covers 16 residues. Germline values: CDR1 SGHTA, CDR2 FQGNSA. Losses at the gene ends were 2 bases for V and 7 bases for J; bases not matched to a gene: 11. CDR3 sequence: CASSLIGTGSYGGYTF. CDR3 DNA: TGTGCCAGCAGCTTAATAGGGACAGGGTCTTATGGTGGCTACACCTTC.

This sequence joins TRBV5-1 and TRBJ2-1; 9 bases agree with TRBD2. Germline V lookup: CDR1 SGHRS, CDR2 YFSETQ. This CDR3 is built from 18 residues. With 3 bases clipped from V and 0 bases from J, the junction kept 10 bases outside the gene matches. CDR3 loop: CASSSRVLAGLSYNEQFF. In DNA, the CDR3 is TGCGCCAGCAGCTCGAGAGTCCTAGCGGGACTCTCCTACAATGAGCAGTTCTTC. The variable domain in full, with the rest retrieved from reference TRBV5-1 and TRBJ2-1, is KAGVTQTPRYLIKTRGQQVTLSCSPISGHRSVSWYQQTPGQGLQFLFEYFSETQRNKGNFPGRFSGRQFSNSRSEMNVSTLELGDSALYLCASSSRVLAGLSYNEQFFGPGTRLTVL.

With respect to this clone: Other DNA sequences in the same sample also yield this CDR3. The J gene is TRBJ1-3, the V gene TRBV7-2; possible D gene TRBD1, 5 bases. The germline gives CDR1 SGHTA, CDR2 FQGNSA. V was cut by 4 bases and J by 4 bases, with 8 bases left in between. There are 13 residues in the CDR3. CDR3 loop: CASSSGRGNTIYF. In DNA form, the CDR3 reads TGTGCCAGCAGCTCGGGGCGGGGAAACACCATATATTTT.